The 10 T cell receptor beta chains below come from one sample, sequenced in a study of blood T cell repertoires in COVID-19. Clones were sequenced by immunoSEQ multiplex PCR, and TCRdb holds only the in-frame ones, with some missing. The sample lists around 240,000 clones, almost 85% occurring once. The sequencing input was peripheral blood. The receptors here all came from a woman of 80 years or more with acute or convalescent COVID-19.

The V call is TRBV6-5, the J call TRBJ1-5; 9 bases align to TRBD1. V lost 6 bases, J lost 7 bases, and 10 bases stayed unmatched. Germline V lookup: CDR1 MNHEY, CDR2 SVGAGI. CDR3 length: 15 amino acids. The CDR3 coding sequence is TGTGCCAGCAGAGCCGCACAGGGGGCGGAACAGCCCCAGCATTTT. Residues: CASRAAQGAEQPQHF.

The chain joins TRBV15 to TRBJ1-5; 7 nucleotides line up with TRBD1. Per germline, CDR1 LNHNV and CDR2 YYDKDF (reference sequence). V shed 4 bases, J shed 3 bases, and the junction held 9 bases outside the gene matches. CDR3 length equals 16 residues. The chain's CDR3 is CATSKSTGLLNQPQHF. The CDR3 DNA sequence: TGTGCCACCAGCAAATCGACAGGGCTGCTCAATCAGCCCCAGCATTTT.

The chain recombines TRBV4-1 with TRBJ1-1, with 9 bases fitting TRBD1. After removal of 5 bases from V and 11 bases from J, the junction contained 9 bases not matched to a gene. Per the germline V gene, CDR1 is MGHRA and CDR2 is YSYEKL. The CDR3 has 13 amino acids. CDR3 in DNA: TGCGCCAGCAGCACAGGGACAGGGACGGTGGCTTTCTTT. Amino acid sequence: CASSTGTGTVAFF.

In DNA form, the CDR3 reads TGCAGCGTTGCTAAGCGGAACCTCCAAGAGACCCAGTACTTC. Translation: CSVAKRNLQETQYF. The chain joins TRBV29-1 to TRBJ2-5; D possibly corresponds to TRBD2 (5 bases). The germline V and J ends were trimmed by 4 bases and 1 base, with 13 bases remaining between them. Germline V gene data show CDR1 as SQVTM and CDR2 as ANQGSEA. This CDR3 has 14 amino acids.

The rearrangement joins TRBV23-1 to TRBJ2-2; D is undetermined. TRBV23-1 belongs to the ORF category, with a function that is uncertain. The CDR3 extends over 14 amino acids. Trimming stripped 6 bases from V and 5 bases from J, with 13 bases between. As DNA, the CDR3 is TGCGCCAGCAGGTTAAGTAGAAGTACCGGGGAGCTGTTTTTT. Residues: CASRLSRSTGELFF.

The chain links TRBV5-1 to TRBJ1-1; 11 bases agree with TRBD1. Germline CDR1 is SGHRS and CDR2 is YFSETQ. The CDR3 runs to 17 residues. J lost 5 bases, V lost 3 bases, and 12 bases had no gene match. The DNA of the CDR3 is TGCGCCAGCAGCTCGGACGGACAGGGGGCAGGGAGGACTGAAGCTTTCTTT. Protein sequence: CASSSDGQGAGRTEAFF.

This chain links TRBV5-8 with TRBJ2-1; 8 positions match TRBD2. The CDR3 has 16 amino acids. The junction had 9 bases not matched to a gene; V was cut back by 0 bases and J by 7 bases. The V gene's germline CDR1 is SGHTS and CDR2 YDEGEE. CDR3 amino acids: CASSLERERGKNEQFF. In DNA, the CDR3 is TGTGCCAGCAGCTTGGAGCGGGAGCGGGGGAAAAATGAGCAGTTCTTC.

This rearrangement joins TRBV5-1 to TRBJ1-1; possibly TRBD1 for D (6 bases). The CDR3 runs 16 residues. Germline loops: CDR1 SGHRS, CDR2 YFSETQ. V gave up 8 bases and J gave up 0 bases, with 20 bases separating them. This chain's CDR3 is CASSYTGFALNTEAFF. The CDR3 DNA reads TGCGCCAGTTCTTACACAGGGTTCGCTCTGAACACTGAAGCTTTCTTT.

The V call is TRBV19, the J call TRBJ2-1; 11 nucleotides match TRBD2. The CDR3 is 14 residues long. In germline, CDR1 is LNHDA, CDR2 SQIVND (reference sequence). The trim removed 6 bases at V and 5 bases at J, leaving 3 bases unmatched. In DNA, the CDR3 is TGTGCCAGTAGCTATAGCGGGGGGGACAATGAGCAGTTCTTC. It codes for CASSYSGGDNEQFF.

The chain links TRBV15 to TRBJ1-5, with D hard to call. V was shortened by 1 base and J by 4 bases, with 5 bases between the two germline ends. CDR1 is LNHNV, CDR2 YYDKDF, per germline (reference sequence). The CDR3 sequence is 13 residues long. The CDR3 DNA is TGTGCCACCAGCAGAGCCGGGAATCAGCCCCAGCATTTT. Encoded protein: CATSRAGNQPQHF.